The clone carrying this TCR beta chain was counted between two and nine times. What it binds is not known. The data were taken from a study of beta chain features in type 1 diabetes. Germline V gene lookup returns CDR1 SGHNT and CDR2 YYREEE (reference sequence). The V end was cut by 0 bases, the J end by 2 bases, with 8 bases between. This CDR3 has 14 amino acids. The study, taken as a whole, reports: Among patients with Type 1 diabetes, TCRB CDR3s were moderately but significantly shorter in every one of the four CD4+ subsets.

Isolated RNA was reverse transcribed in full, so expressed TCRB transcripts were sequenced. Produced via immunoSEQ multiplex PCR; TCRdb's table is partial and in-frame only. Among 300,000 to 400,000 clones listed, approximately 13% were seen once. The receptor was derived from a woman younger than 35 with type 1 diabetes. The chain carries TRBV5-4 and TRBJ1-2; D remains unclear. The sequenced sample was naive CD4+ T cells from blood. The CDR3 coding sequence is TGTGCCAGCAGCTTGGACAGATCCAACTATGGCTACACCTTC. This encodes CASSLDRSNYGYTF.